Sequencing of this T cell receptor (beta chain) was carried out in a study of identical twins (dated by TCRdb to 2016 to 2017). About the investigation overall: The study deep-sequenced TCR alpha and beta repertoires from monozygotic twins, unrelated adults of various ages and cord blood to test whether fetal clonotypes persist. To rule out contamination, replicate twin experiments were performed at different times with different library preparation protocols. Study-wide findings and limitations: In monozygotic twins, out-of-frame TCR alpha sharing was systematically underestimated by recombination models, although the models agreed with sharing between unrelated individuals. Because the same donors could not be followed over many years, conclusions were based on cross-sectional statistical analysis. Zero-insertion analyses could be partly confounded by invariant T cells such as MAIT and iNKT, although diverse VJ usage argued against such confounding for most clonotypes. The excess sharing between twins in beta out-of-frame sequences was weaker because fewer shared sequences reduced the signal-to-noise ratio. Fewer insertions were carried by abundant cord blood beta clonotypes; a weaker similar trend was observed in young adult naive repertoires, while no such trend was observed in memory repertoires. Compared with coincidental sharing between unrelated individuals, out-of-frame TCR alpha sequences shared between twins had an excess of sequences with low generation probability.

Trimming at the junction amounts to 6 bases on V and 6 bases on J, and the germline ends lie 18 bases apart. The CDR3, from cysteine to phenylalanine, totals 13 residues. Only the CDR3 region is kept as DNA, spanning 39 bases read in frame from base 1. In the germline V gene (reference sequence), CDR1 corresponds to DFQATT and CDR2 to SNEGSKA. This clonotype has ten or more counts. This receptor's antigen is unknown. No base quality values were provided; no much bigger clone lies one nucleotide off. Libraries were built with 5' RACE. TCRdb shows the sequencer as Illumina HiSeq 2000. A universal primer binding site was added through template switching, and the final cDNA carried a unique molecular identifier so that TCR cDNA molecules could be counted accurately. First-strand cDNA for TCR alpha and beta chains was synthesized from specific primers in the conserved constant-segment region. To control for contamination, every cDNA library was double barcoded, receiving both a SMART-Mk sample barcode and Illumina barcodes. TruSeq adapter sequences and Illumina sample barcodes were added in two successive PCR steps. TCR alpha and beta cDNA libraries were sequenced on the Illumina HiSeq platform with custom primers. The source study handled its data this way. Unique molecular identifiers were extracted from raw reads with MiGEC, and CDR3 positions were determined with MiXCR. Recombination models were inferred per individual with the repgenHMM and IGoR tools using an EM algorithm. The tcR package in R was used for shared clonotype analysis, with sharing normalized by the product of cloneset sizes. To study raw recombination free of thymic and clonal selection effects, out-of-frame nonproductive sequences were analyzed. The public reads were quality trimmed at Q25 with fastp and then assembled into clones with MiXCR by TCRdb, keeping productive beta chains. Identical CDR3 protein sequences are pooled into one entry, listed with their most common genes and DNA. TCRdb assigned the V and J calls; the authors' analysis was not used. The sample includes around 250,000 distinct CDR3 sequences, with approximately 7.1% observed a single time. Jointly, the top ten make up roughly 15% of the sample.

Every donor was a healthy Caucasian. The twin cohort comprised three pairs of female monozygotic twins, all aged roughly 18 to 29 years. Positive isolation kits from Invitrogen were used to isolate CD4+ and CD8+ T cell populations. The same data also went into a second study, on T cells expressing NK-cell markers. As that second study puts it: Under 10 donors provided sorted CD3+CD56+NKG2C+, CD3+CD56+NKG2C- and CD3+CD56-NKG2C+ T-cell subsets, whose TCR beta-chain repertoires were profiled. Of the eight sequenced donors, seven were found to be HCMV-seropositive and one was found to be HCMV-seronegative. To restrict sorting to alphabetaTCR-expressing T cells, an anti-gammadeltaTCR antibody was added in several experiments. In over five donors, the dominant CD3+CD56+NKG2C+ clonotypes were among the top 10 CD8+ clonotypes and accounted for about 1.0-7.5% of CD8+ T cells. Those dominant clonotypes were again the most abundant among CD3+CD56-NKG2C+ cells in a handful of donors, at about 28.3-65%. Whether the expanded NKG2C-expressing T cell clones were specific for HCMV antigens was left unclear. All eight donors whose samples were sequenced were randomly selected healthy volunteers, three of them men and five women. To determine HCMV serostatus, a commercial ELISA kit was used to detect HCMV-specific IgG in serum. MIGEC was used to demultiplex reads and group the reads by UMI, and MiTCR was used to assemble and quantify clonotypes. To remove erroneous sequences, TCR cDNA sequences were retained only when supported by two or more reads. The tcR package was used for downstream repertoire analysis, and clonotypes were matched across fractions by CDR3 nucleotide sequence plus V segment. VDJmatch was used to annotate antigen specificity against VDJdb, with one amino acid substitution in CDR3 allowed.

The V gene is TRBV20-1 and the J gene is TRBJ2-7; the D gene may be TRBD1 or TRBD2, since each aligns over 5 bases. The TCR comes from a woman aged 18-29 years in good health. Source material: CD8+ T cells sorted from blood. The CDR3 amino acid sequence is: CSAELGDPPEQYF. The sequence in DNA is TGCAGTGCGGAACTAGGGGACCCGCCCGAGCAGTACTTC.